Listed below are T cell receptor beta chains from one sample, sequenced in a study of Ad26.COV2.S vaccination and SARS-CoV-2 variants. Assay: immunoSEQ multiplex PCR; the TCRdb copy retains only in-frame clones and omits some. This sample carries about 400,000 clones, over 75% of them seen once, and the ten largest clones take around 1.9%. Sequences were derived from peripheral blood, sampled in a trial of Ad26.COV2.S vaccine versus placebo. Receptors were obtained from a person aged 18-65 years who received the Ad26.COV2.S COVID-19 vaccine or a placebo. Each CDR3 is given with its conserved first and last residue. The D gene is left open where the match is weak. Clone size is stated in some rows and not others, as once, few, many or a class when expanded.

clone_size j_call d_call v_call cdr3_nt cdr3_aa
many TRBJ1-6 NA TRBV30 TGTGCCTGGGGTTCCTCAATTATGCCCCTCCACTTT CAWGSSIMPLHF
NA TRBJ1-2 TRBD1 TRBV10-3 TGTGCCATCAGTGGGCAAGGGGGCACGGATGGCTACACCTTC CAISGQGGTDGYTF
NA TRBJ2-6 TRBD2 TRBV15 TGTGCCACCAGCAGACGGGGGGCTGGGGCCAACGTCCTGACTTTC CATSRRGAGANVLTF
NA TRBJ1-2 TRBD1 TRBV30 TGTGCCTGGTGGGACAGCAACCTCTATGGCTACACCTTC CAWWDSNLYGYTF
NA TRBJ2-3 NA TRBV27 TGTGCCAGCAGGCCCAGCGGAGGCGGGGATACGCAGTATTTT CASRPSGGGDTQYF
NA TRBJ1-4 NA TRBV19 TGTGCCAGTAGTTTATCGGGGAATGAAAAACTGTTTTTT CASSLSGNEKLFF
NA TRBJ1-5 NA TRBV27 TGTGCCAGCGGCCTTACTTCCGGGGGGCATCGGCATTTT CASGLTSGGHRHF
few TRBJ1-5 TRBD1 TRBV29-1 TGCAGCGTGTCAGCCGGGACAGGGCGGCAGCCCCAGCATTTT CSVSAGTGRQPQHF
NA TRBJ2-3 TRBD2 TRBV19 TGTGCCAGTAACCCGGGACTAGCGGGAGGCAGCACAGATACGCAGTATTTT CASNPGLAGGSTDTQYF
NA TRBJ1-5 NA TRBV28 TGTGCCAGCACTCACGCGTGGGGGAGTGGCAATCAGCCCCAGCATTTT CASTHAWGSGNQPQHF
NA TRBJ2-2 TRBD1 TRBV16 TGTGCCAGCAGTCCGACAGGGATAGGCGCCGGGGAGCTGTTTTTT CASSPTGIGAGELFF
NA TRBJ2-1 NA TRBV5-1 TGCGCCAGCAGCTTAGGGAGGACAATGTCTGAGCAGTTCTTC CASSLGRTMSEQFF
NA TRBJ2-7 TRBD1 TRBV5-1 TGCGCCAGCAGCTTGGGGACAGGGCGCATCTACGAGCAGTACTTC CASSLGTGRIYEQYF
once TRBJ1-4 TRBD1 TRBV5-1 TGCGCCAGCAGCCGGGGGACAGACCTTACGTACGCAACTAATGAAAAACTGTTTTTT CASSRGTDLTYATNEKLFF
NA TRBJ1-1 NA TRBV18 TGTGCCAGCTCACTATCCCCGCGGGGGGACACTGAAGCTTTCTTT CASSLSPRGDTEAFF
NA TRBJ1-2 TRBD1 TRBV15 TGTGCCACCAGTCCGGGACAGGGTTTCGGCTACACCTTC CATSPGQGFGYTF
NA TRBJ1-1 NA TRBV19 TGTGCCAGTAGGATACAGGGTATGAACACTGAAGCTTTCTTT CASRIQGMNTEAFF
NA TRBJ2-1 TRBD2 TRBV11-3 TGTGCCAGCAGCTTGGGGCGGTTGGCGGGAGGCTCCTACAATGAGCAGTTCTTC CASSLGRLAGGSYNEQFF
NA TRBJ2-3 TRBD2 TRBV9 TGTGCCAGCAGCGTGGGACTAGCGGGGGGTACGCAGTATTTT CASSVGLAGGTQYF
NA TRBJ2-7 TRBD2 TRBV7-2 TGTGCCAGCAGCTTAGGCCCTAGCGGCGAGCAGTACTTC CASSLGPSGEQYF